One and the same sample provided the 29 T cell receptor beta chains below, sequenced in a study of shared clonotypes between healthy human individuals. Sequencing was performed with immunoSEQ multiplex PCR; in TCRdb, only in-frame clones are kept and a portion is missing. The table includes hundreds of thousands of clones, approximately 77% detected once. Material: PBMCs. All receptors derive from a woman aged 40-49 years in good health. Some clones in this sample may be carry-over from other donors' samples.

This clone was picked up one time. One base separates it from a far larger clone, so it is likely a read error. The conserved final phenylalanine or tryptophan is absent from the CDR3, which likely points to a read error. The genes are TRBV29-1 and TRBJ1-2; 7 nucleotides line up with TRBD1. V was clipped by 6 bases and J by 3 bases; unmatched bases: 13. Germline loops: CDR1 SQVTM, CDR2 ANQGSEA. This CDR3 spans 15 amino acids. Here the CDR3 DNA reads TGCAGCGTCCCTGCAACAGGGGACATCTACTATGGCTACACCTCC. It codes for CSVPATGDIYYGYTS.

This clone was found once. The CDR3 DNA sequence: TGTGCCAGCAGTTTGGTAGCGGGCTCGGGGACCGGGGAGCTGTTTTTT. This gives the protein CASSLVAGSGTGELFF. V usage is TRBV28 and J usage is TRBJ2-2; TRBD2 matches 7 bases. From germline, CDR1 is MDHEN and CDR2 SYDVKM. This CDR3 region has 16 residues. V was clipped by 3 bases and J by 5 bases; unmatched bases: 9.

The chain's CDR3 is CASSKSNQPQHF. The DNA of the CDR3 is TGTGCCAGCAGCAAAAGCAATCAGCCCCAGCATTTT. The chain combines TRBV7-2 with TRBJ1-5, with D unclear. The CDR3 is 12 amino acids. Germline CDR1 is SGHTA and CDR2 is FQGNSA. The V end lost 5 bases, the J end lost 1 base, and 3 bases lay between the germline ends.

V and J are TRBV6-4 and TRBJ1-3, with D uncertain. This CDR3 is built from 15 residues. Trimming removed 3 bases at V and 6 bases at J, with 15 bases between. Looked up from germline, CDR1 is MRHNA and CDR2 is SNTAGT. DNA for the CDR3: TGTGCCAGCAGTGATCGTTTCTTGCGGGAAAACACCATATATTTT. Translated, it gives CASSDRFLRENTIYF.

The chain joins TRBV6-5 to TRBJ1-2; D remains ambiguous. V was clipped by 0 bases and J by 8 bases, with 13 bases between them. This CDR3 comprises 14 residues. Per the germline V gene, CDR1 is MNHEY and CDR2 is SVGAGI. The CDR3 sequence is CASSYSSRIYGYTF. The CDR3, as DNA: TGTGCCAGCAGTTACTCTTCGAGGATCTACGGCTACACCTTC.

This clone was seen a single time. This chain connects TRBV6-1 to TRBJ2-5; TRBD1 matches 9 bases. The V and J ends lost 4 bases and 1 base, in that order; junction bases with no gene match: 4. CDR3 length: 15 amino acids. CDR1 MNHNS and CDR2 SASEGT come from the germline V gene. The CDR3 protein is CASSGGTGPQETQYF. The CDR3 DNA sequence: TGTGCCAGCAGTGGTGGGACAGGGCCCCAAGAGACCCAGTACTTC.

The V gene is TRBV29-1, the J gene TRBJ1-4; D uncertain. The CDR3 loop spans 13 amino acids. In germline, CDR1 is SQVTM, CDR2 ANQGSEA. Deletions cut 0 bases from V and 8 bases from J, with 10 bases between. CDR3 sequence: CSVEDEQREKLFF. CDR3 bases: TGCAGCGTTGAAGATGAACAGAGGGAAAAACTGTTTTTT. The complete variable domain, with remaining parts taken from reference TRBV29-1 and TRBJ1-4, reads SAVISQKPSRDICQRGTSLTIQCQVDSQVTMMFWYRQQPGQSLTLIATANQGSEATYESGFVIDKFPISRPNLTFSTLTVSNMSPEDSSIYLCSVEDEQREKLFFGSGTQLSVL.

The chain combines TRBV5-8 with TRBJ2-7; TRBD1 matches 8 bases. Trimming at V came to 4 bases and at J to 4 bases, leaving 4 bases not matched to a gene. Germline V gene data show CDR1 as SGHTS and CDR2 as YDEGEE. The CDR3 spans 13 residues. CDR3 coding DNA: TGTGCCAGCAGCCGGACAGGGCGGTACGAGCAGTACTTC. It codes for CASSRTGRYEQYF.

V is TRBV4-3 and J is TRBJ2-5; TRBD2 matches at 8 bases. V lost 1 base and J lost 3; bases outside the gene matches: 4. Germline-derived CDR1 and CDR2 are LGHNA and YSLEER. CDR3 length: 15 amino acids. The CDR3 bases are TGCGCCAGCAGCCAAGGATGGACTAGCAAAGAGACCCAGTACTTC. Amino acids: CASSQGWTSKETQYF.

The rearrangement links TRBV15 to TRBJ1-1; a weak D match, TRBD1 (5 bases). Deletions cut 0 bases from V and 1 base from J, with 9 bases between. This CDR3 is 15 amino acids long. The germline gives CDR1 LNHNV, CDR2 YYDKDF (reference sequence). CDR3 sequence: CATSRELGANTEAFF. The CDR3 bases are TGTGCCACCAGCAGAGAGCTTGGGGCGAACACTGAAGCTTTCTTT.

CDR3 sequence reads: CASSFLTGVGSEQYF. The DNA for the CDR3 is TGTGCCAGCAGTTTCTTAACAGGGGTAGGTTCCGAGCAGTACTTC. This rearrangement joins TRBV11-2 to TRBJ2-7; 7 bases map to TRBD1. The CDR3 contains 15 residues. Germline V lookup: CDR1 SGHAT, CDR2 FQNNGV. V dropped 6 bases and J dropped 6; count of bases not matched to a gene: 14.

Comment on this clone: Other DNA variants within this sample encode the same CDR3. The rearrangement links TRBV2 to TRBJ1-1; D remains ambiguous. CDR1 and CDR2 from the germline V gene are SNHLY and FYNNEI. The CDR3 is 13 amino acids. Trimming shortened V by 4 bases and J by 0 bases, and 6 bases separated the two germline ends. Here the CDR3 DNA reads TGTGCCAGCAGTGCGGCAGTGAACACTGAAGCTTTCTTT. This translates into CASSAAVNTEAFF.

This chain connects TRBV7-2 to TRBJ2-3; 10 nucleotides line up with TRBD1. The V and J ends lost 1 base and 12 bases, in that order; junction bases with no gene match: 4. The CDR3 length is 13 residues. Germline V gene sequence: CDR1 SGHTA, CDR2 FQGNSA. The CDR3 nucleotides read TGTGCCAGCAGCTTAGTTGGGACAGGGGAACAGTATTTT. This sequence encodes CASSLVGTGEQYF. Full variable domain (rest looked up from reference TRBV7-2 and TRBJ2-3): GAGVSQSPSNKVTEKGKDVELRCDPISGHTALYWYRQSLGQGLEFLIYFQGNSAPDKSGLPSDRFSAERTGGSVSTLTIQRTQQEDSAVYLCASSLVGTGEQYFGPGTRLTVL.

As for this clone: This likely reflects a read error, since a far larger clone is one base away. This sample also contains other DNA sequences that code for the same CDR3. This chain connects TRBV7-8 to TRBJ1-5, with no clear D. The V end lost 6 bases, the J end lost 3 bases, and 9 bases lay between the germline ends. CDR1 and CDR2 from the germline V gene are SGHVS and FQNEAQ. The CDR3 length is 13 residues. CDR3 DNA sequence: TGTGCCAGCAGTTCGGACCTCAATCAGCCCCAGCATTTT. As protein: CASSSDLNQPQHF. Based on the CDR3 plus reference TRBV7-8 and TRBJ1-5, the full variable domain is GAGVSQSPRYKVAKRGQDVALRCDPISGHVSLFWYQQALGQGPEFLTYFQNEAQLDKSGLPSDRFFAERPEGSVSTLKIQRTQQEDSAVYLCASSSDLNQPQHFGDGTRLSIL.

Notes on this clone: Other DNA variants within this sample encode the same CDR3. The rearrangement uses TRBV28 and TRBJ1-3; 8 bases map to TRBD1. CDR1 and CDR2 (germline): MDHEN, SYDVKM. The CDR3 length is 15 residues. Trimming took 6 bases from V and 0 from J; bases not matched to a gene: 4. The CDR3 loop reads CASSPGGHSGNTIYF. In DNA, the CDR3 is TGTGCCAGCAGCCCAGGGGGCCACTCTGGAAACACCATATATTTT.

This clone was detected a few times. This CDR3 reads CASSLGAGGRSDTQYF. The CDR3 bases are TGCGCCAGCAGCTTGGGTGCGGGAGGGCGGTCAGATACGCAGTATTTT. V and J are TRBV5-1 and TRBJ2-3; 9 bases align to TRBD2. Germline CDR1 SGHRS, CDR2 YFSETQ. This CDR3 region has 16 residues. Unmatched junction bases numbered 6, after V lost 0 bases and J lost 4 bases.

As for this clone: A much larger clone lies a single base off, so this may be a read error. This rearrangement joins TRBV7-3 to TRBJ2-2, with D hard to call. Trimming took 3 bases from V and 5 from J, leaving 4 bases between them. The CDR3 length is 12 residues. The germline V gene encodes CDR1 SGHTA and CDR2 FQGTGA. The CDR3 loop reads CASSLGTGELFF. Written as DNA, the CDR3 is TGTGCCAGCAGCTTGGGGACCGGGGAGCTGTTTTTT.

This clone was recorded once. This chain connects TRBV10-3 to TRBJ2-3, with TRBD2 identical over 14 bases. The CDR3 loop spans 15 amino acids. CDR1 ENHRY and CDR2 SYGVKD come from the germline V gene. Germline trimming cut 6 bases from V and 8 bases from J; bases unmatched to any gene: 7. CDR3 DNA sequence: TGTGCCATCAGCCCCGGGACTAGCGGGAGAGCTACGCAGTATTTT. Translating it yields CAISPGTSGRATQYF.

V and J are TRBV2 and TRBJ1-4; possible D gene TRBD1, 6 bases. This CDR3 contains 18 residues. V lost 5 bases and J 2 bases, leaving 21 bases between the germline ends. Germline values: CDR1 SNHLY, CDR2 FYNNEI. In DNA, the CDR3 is TGTGCCAGCAGTCCCAGGACAGACCCAAGGGGGACTAATGAAAAACTGTTTTTT. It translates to CASSPRTDPRGTNEKLFF.

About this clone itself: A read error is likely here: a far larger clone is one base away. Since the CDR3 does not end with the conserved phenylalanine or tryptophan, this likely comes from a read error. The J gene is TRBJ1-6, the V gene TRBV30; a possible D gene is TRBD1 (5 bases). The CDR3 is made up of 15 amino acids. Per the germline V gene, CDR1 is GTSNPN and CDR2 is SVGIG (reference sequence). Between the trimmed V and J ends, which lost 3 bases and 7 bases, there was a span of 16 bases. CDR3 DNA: TGTGCCTGGAGGAACTCGGGGGGGACCAATTCACCCCTCCACCTT. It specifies CAWRNSGGTNSPLHL.

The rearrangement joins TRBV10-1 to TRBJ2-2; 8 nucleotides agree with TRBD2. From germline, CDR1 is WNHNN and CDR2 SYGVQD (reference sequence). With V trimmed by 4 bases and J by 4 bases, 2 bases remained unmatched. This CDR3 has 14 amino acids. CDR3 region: CASSGLAGTGELFF. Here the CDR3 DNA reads TGCGCCAGCAGTGGGCTAGCGGGCACCGGGGAGCTGTTTTTT.

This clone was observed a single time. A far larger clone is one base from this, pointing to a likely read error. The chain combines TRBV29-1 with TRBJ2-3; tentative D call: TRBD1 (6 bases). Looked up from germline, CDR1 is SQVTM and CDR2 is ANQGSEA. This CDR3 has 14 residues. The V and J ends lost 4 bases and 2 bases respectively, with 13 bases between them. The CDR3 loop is CSVAQRGNTDTQYF. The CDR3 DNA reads TGCAGCGTTGCTCAGAGGGGGAACACAGATACGCAGTATTTT.

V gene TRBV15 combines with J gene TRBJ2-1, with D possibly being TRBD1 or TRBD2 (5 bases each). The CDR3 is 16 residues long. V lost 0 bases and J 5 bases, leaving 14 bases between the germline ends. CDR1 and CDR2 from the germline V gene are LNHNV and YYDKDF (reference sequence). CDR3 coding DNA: TGTGCCACCAGCAGAGATGGGGGAGACTCACACAATGAGCAGTTCTTC. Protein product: CATSRDGGDSHNEQFF.

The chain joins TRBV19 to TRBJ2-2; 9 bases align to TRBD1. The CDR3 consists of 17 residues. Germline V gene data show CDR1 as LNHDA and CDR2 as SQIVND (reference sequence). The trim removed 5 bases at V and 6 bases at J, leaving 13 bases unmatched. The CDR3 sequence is CASSARGQGKLAGELFF. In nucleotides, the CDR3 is TGTGCCAGTAGTGCGCGCGGACAGGGGAAGTTGGCCGGGGAGCTGTTTTTT.

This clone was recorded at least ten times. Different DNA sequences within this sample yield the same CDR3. The CDR3 loop reads CASSQLPGANVLTF. The CDR3 DNA sequence: TGTGCCAGCAGTCAGTTACCTGGGGCCAACGTCCTGACTTTC. The chain is built from TRBV6-5 and TRBJ2-6; D is unclear. CDR1 is MNHEY and CDR2 is SVGAGI in the germline V gene. V lost 5 bases and J 2 bases, leaving 7 bases between the germline ends. The CDR3 covers 14 residues.

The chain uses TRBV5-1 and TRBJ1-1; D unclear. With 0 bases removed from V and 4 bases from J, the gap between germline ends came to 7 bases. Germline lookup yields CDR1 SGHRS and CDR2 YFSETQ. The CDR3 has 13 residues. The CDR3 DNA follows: TGCGCCAGCAGCTTGGCAGGAGTCACTGAAGCTTTCTTT. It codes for CASSLAGVTEAFF.

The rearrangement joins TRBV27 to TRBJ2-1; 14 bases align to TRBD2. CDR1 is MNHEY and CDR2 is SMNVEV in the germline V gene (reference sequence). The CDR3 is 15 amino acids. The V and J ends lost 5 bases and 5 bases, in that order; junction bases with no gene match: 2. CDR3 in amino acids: CASSLGLAGDNEQFF. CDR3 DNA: TGTGCCAGCAGTCTGGGACTAGCGGGAGACAATGAGCAGTTCTTC.

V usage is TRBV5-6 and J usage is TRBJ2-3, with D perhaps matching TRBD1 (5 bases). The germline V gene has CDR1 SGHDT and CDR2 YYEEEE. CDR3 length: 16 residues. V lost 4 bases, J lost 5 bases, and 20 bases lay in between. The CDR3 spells CASSPGHSWSRDTQYF. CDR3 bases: TGTGCCAGCAGCCCAGGACACTCTTGGTCGAGAGATACGCAGTATTTT. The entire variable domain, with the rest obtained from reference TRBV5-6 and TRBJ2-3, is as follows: DAGVTQSPTHLIKTRGQQVTLRCSPKSGHDTVSWYQQALGQGPQFIFQYYEEEERQRGNFPDRFSGHQFPNYSSELNVNALLLGDSALYLCASSPGHSWSRDTQYFGPGTRLTVL.

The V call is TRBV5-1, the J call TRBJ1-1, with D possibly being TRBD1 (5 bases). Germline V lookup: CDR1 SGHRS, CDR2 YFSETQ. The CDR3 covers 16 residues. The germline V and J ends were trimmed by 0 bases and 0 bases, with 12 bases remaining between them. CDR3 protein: CASSLASGGMNTEAFF. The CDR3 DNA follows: TGCGCCAGCAGCTTGGCCTCGGGGGGTATGAACACTGAAGCTTTCTTT.